Listed below are T cell receptor beta chains from one sample, sequenced in a study of blood T cells in healthy people across ages. TCRdb used MiXCR to reprocess the 5' RACE reads, holding one entry per CDR3 protein. Of about 1.4 million distinct CDR3 sequences in the sample, 55% to 75% were seen once. Specimen: blood. The source is a man younger than 35 in good health. Each CDR3 is given with its conserved first and last residue. The order of the fields is CDR3 protein, V gene, J gene.

CDR3: CSAREWLAPFF; V: TRBV20-1; J: TRBJ2-1
CDR3: CASSQEGDGGEKLFF; V: TRBV4-1; J: TRBJ1-4
CDR3: CASIEGRGANYGYTF; V: TRBV19; J: TRBJ1-2
CDR3: CASSSIYDRPEKLFF; V: TRBV7-9; J: TRBJ1-4
CDR3: CASCKEKLFF; V: TRBV6-5; J: TRBJ1-4
CDR3: CSVTLVSSYEQYF; V: TRBV29-1; J: TRBJ2-7
CDR3: CASRRSPREGEQYF; V: TRBV28; J: .
CDR3: CATSRDHGQETQYF; V: TRBV2; J: TRBJ2-5
CDR3: CSAPGLASEQYF; V: TRBV20-1; J: .
CDR3: CASSGRYFSNEQYF; V: TRBV25-1; J: TRBJ2-5